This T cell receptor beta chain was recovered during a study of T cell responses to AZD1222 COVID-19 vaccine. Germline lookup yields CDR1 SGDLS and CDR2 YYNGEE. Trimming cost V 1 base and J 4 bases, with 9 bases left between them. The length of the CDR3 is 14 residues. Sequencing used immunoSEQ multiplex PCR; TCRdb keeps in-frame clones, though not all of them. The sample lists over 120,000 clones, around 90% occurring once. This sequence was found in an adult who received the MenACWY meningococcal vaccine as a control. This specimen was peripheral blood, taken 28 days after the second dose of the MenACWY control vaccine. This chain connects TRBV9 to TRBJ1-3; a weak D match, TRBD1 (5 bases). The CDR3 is CASSVTREGNTIYF. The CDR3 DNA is TGTGCCAGCAGCGTAACCAGGGAAGGAAACACCATATATTTT.